The clone carrying this TCR beta chain was counted a few times. Its matching antigen is unknown. This entry is derived from a study of cytomegalovirus exposure and HLA in healthy donors. Study details: Among the approximately 400 donors who were genotyped, about 80% fell in the genetic ancestry cluster that is associated with self-reported Caucasian donors.

PCR amplification relied on 60 Vbeta primers (plus 13 Jbeta primers). Produced via immunoSEQ multiplex PCR; TCRdb's table is partial and in-frame only. The table shows around 200,000 clones, with about four fifths occurring only once. This CDR3 has 15 residues. The V segment lost 4 bases and the J segment 6 bases; nucleotides outside the gene matches: 8. The germline V gene encodes CDR1 SGHRS and CDR2 YFSETQ. Notes on the study in general: In vitro assays verified that three CMV-associated chains recognized CMV antigens specifically. TRBV6-2, TRBV6-3 and other indistinguishable V segments were excluded. Likely technical artifact: a cluster of highly shared sequence variants.

Sequencing was carried out using PBMCs. The source is a woman aged 50 to 60 in good health and CMV-seropositive. V is TRBV5-1 and J is TRBJ2-2; 8 bases are a match to TRBD1. The CDR3, as DNA: TGCGCCAGCAGCCCCTACAGGGGGACGTCCGGGGAGCTGTTTTTT. Its protein is CASSPYRGTSGELFF.